A single sample gave rise to the 9 T cell receptor beta chains below, sequenced in a study of T cell responses to AZD1222 COVID-19 vaccine. The table came from immunoSEQ multiplex PCR; TCRdb's copy has only in-frame clones and leaves some out. This sample has about 180,000 clones, with under 95% found just once. Sample: peripheral blood, taken 28 days after the second AZD1222 dose. The receptors were sampled from an adult who received the AZD1222 COVID-19 vaccine.

J is TRBJ2-3 and V is TRBV9; TRBD2 matches 9 bases. The trim removed 3 bases at V and 0 bases at J, leaving 2 bases unmatched. The CDR3 has 15 residues. The germline V gene encodes CDR1 SGDLS and CDR2 YYNGEE. CDR3 DNA: TGTGCCAGCAGCGCGCGGGGGGGAAGCACAGATACGCAGTATTTT. This encodes CASSARGGSTDTQYF.

The sample holds a few counts of this clone. The V gene is TRBV7-2, the J gene TRBJ1-3; D is uncertain. Trimming stripped 4 bases from V and 4 bases from J, with 20 bases between. Per the germline V gene, CDR1 is SGHTA and CDR2 is FQGNSA. This CDR3 is 17 amino acids long. The CDR3 here is CASSYHGNAGEGNTIYF. The CDR3 coding sequence is TGTGCCAGCAGCTACCATGGAAACGCCGGGGAAGGAAACACCATATATTTT.

V and J are TRBV6-5 and TRBJ2-6; D may be TRBD1 (6 bases). Trimming took off 0 bases at V and 6 bases at J, with 12 bases between the two ends. Germline V gene data show CDR1 as MNHEY and CDR2 as SVGAGI. This CDR3 contains 16 residues. The CDR3 DNA is TGTGCCAGCAGTTACTCTTCGGACAGAGAGGCCAACGTCCTGACTTTC. The encoded protein is CASSYSSDREANVLTF.

The chain couples TRBV6-5 to TRBJ1-1; 10 bases fit TRBD1. Per germline, CDR1 MNHEY and CDR2 SVGAGI. The V gene end was trimmed by 6 bases and the J gene end by 6 bases; junction bases not matched to a gene: 4. This CDR3 has 13 residues. The CDR3 bases are TGTGCCAGCAGGACCGACAGGGGGCCTGAAGCTTTCTTT. Translated: CASRTDRGPEAFF.

The V gene is TRBV3-1 (or the pseudogene TRBV3-2), the J gene TRBJ1-1; D possibly corresponds to TRBD1 (5 bases). CDR3 length equals 16 residues. The germline CDR1 and CDR2 sequences are LGHDT and YNNKEL (reference sequence). Trimming removed 4 bases at V and 0 bases at J, with 15 bases between. The CDR3 sequence is CASSRRYGAVNTEAFF. Written as DNA, the CDR3 is TGTGCCAGCAGCCGCCGATACGGGGCCGTGAACACTGAAGCTTTCTTT.

This chain connects TRBV5-5 to TRBJ2-3, with D unclear. The CDR3 is made up of 13 amino acids. From germline, CDR1 is SGHKS and CDR2 YYEKEE (reference sequence). Between the trimmed V and J ends, which lost 0 bases and 2 bases, there was a span of 4 bases. CDR3 DNA: TGTGCCAGCAGCTTGGAGGTCACAGATACGCAGTATTTT. Translation: CASSLEVTDTQYF.

The gene calls are TRBV7-9 and TRBJ2-3; no reliable D call. V was cut by 0 bases and J by 6 bases, with 4 bases left in between. This CDR3 is 12 amino acids long. Per the germline V gene, CDR1 is SEHNR and CDR2 is FQNEAQ (reference sequence). This chain's CDR3 is CASSLAVDTQYF. The CDR3 region has the DNA TGTGCCAGCAGCTTAGCCGTCGATACGCAGTATTTT.

The rearrangement joins TRBV18 to TRBJ1-5, with D perhaps matching TRBD1 (5 bases). The germline V gene has CDR1 KGHSH and CDR2 LQKENI. The length of the CDR3 is 16 residues. Trimming removed 3 bases from V and 1 base from J, with 13 bases in between. CDR3 amino acids: CASSPLPGVSNQPQHF. CDR3 DNA sequence: TGTGCCAGCTCACCGCTTCCGGGGGTAAGCAATCAGCCCCAGCATTTT. The variable domain in full, with the rest retrieved from reference TRBV18 and TRBJ1-5, is NAGVMQNPRHLVRRRGQEARLRCSPMKGHSHVYWYRQLPEEGLKFMVYLQKENIIDESGMPKERFSAEFPKEGPSILRIQQVVRGDSAAYFCASSPLPGVSNQPQHFGDGTRLSIL.

The V and J genes are TRBV7-2 and TRBJ1-1; D uncertain. CDR1 and CDR2 from the germline V gene are SGHTA and FQGNSA. This CDR3 has 12 amino acids. Between the trimmed V and J ends, which lost 1 base and 5 bases, there was a span of 5 bases. The CDR3 sequence is CASSLGETEAFF. The CDR3 coding sequence is TGTGCCAGCAGCTTAGGGGAAACTGAAGCTTTCTTT.